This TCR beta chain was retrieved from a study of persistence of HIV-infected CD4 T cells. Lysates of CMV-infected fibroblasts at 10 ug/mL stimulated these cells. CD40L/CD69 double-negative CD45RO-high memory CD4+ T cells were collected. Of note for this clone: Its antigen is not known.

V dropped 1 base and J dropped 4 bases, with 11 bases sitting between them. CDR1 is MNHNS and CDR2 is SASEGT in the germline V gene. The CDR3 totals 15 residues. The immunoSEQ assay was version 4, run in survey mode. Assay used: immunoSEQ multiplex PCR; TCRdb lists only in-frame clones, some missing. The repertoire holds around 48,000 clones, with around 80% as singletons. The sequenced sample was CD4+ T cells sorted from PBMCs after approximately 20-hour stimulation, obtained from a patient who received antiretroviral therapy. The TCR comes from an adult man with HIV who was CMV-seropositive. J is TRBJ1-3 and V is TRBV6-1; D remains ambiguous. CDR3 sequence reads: CASSEGTLPGNTIYF. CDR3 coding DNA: TGTGCCAGCAGTGAAGGGACGCTACCCGGAAACACCATATATTTT.